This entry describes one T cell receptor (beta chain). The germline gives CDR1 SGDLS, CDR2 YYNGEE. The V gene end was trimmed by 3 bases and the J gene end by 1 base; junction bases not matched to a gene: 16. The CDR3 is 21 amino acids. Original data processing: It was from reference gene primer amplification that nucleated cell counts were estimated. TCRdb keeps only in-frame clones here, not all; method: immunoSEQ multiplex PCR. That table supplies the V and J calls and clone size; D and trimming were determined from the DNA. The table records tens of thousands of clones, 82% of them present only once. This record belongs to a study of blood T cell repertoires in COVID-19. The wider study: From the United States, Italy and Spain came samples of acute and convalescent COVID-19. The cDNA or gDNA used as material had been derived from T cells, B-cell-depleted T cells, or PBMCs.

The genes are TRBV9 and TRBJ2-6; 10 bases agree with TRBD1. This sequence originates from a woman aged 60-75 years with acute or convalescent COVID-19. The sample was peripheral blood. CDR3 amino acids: CASSGTGTGVPRRSGANVLTF. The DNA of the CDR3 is TGTGCCAGCAGCGGAACCGGGACAGGGGTACCCCGGAGATCTGGGGCCAACGTCCTGACTTTC.